Here is one T cell receptor beta chain with its context. What it recognizes is unknown. The source of the sample is a study of vaccination and CD4 T cells after COVID-19. About the study: Investigators stimulated cells with overlapping spike peptides drawn from SARS-CoV-2, HCoV-NL63, HCoV-OC43 and HCoV-229E.

Sequenced with the Oncomine TCR Beta short-read assay was DNA taken from cultured CD4+ T cells. TCRdb re-analysed the PCR reads in MiXCR, keeping a single row per CDR3 protein. Of roughly 17,000 distinct CDR3 sequences listed, around 55% are singletons. CDR1 is SNHLY, CDR2 FYNNEI, per germline. Between the trimmed V and J ends, which lost 5 bases and 2 bases, there was a span of 12 bases. This CDR3 comprises 15 residues. Sample treatment: approximately nine-day PBMC culture with coronavirus spike peptide pools or control peptides (ViraFEST assay). ViraFEST sequenced TCRs after peptide-pool expansion of antigen-specific T cells. A negative selection step was used to isolate CD4+ T cells once culture had run for roughly 10 days.

The sequence derives from a human donor who had recovered from COVID-19. The V and J genes are TRBV2 and TRBJ2-2, with D perhaps matching TRBD1 (6 bases). The sample consisted of CD4+ T cells from blood, cultured in vitro. CDR3 nucleotides: TGTGCCAGCAGTATCGGACAGCCTAACACCGGGGAGCTGTTTTTT. This gives the protein CASSIGQPNTGELFF.